Here is one T cell receptor beta chain with its context. Using immunoSEQ multiplex PCR, the repertoire was profiled, and TCRdb retains in-frame clones only, with some absent. The sample consists of tens of thousands of clones, 90% to 95% of them appearing once. The record originates from a study of T cell changes during pregnancy in multiple sclerosis. Germline CDR1 and CDR2: SGDLS and YYNGEE. Trimming cost V 0 bases and J 2 bases, with 11 bases left between them. This CDR3 region has 15 residues. This receptor was taken from a female donor in good health, enrolled as a control in a pregnancy study. V gene TRBV9 combines with J gene TRBJ1-1; no firm D call. The sample consisted of peripheral blood, taken in the third trimester of pregnancy. Here the CDR3 reads CASSVAFGQNTEAFF. The CDR3 nucleotides read TGTGCCAGCAGCGTAGCTTTTGGCCAAAACACTGAAGCTTTCTTT.